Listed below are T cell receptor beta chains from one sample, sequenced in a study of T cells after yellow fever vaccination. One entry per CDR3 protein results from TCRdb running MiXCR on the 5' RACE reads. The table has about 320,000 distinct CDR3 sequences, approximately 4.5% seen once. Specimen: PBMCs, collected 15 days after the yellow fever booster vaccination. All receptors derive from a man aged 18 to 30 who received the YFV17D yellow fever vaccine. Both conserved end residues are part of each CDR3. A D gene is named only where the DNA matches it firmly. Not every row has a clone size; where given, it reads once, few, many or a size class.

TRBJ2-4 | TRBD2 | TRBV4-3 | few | CASSQDTGGVQNIQYF
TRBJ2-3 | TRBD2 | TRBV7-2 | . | CASSFFAGGIDTQYF
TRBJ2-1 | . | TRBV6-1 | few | CASSKGTESYNEQFF
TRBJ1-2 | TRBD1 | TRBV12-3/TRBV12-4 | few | CASSPSQGVGYTF
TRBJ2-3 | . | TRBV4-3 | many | CASSQDPRLWTDTQYF
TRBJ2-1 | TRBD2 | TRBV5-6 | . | CASSLALAGGHHEQFF
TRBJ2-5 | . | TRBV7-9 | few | CASSFARLERQETQYF
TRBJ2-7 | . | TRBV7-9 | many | CASSSVRDSSYEQYF
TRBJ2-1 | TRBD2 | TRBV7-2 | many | CASSLSSGGANEQFF
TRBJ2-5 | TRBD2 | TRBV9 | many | CASSDSGLAGKETQYF
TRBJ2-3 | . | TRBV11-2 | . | CASSLPATQYF
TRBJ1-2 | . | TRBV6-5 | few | CASSKRPSWDYGYTF
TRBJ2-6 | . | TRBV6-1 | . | CASSEWAAEAGANVLTF
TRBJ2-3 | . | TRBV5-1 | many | CASGVSGDTQYF
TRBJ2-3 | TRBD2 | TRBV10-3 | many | CAISDPSGGPDTQYF
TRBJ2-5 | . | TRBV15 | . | CATSTVGLGETQYF
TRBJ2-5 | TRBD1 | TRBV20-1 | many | CSARDPQGIGETQYF
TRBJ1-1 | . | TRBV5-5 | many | CASSSYSREPEAFF
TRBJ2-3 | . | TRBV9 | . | CASSVDYGGLADTQYF
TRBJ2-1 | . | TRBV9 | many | CASSVAPGVDEQFF
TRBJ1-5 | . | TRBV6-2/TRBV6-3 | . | CASSWRQRDQPQHF
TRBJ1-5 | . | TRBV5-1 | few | CASIRPPLCSNQPQHF
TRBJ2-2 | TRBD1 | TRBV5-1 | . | CASSLDTGGKVTGELFF
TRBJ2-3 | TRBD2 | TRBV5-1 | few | CASSLVAGVYTDTQYF
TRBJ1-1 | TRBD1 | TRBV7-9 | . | CASSGQGLTEAFF
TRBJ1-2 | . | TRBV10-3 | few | CASRSDREQNYGYTF
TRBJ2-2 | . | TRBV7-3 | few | CASSRDIYTGELFF
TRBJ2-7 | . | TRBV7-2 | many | CASSLRSRGEQYF
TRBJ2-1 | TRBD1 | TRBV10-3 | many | CAISRGQGQAHEQFF
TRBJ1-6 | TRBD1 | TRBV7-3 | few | CASSYRGNSPLHF
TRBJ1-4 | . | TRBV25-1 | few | CASSVRMNEKLFF